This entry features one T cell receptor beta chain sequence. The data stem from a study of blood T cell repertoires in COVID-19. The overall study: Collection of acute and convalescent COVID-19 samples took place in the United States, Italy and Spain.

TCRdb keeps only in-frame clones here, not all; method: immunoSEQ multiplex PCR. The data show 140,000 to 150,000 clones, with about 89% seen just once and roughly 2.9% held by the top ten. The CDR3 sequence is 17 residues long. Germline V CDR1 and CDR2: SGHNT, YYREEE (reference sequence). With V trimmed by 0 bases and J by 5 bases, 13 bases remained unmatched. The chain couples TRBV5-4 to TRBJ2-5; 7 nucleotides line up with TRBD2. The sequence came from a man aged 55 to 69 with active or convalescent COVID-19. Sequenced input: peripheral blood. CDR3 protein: CASSLGTGGGRDETQYF. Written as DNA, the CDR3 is TGTGCCAGCAGCTTGGGAACGGGAGGCGGGAGAGACGAGACCCAGTACTTC.